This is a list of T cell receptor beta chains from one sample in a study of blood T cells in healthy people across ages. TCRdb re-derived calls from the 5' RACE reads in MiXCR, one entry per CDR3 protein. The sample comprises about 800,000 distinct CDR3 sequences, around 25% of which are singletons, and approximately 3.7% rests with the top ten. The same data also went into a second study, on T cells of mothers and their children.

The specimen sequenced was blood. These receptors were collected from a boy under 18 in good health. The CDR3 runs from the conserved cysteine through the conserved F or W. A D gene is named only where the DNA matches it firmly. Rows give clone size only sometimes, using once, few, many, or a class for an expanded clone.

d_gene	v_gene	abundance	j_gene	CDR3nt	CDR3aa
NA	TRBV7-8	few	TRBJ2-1	TGTGCCAGCAGCCCAAGGGGTAGCGAACCTGAGCAGTTCTTC	CASSPRGSEPEQFF
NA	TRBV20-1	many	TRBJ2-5	TGCAGTGCTAGAGGTGGGGGAGAGACCCAGTACTTC	CSARGGGETQYF
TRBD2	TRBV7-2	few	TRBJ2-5	TGTGCCAGCAGCTCCGCTAGCGGGGGGGCCTCAGAGACCCAGTACTTC	CASSSASGGASETQYF
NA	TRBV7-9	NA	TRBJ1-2	TGTGCCAGCAGCTTAGATCTAGACAGCAGAGATGGCTACACCTTC	CASSLDLDSRDGYTF
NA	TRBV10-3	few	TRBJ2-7	TGTGCCATCAGTGATGGGAGCGGCGAGCAGTACTTC	CAISDGSGEQYF
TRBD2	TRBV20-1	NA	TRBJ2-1	TGCAGTGCCCCCCCTGCGACTAGCGGGAGGGCGCAGTTCTTC	CSAPPATSGRAQFF
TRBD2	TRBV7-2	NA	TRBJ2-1	TGTGCCAGCAACTTACAGCGGGAGAAAGAGCAGTTCTTC	CASNLQREKEQFF
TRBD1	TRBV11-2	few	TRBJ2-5	TGTGCCAGCAGCTTAAATACGGGGGGACAGGGGCAAGAGACCCAGTACTTC	CASSLNTGGQGQETQYF
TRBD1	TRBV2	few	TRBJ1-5	TGTGCCAGCGGAATACAGGGGGGCAATCAGCCCCAGCATTTT	CASGIQGGNQPQHF
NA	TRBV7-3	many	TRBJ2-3	TGTGCCAGCAGCTTAACAACCGGGGGCGGCGGGGATACGCAGTATTTT	CASSLTTGGGGDTQYF
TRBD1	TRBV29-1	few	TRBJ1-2	TGCAGCGCCGGGACAGGGGGCTTTGGCTACACCTTC	CSAGTGGFGYTF
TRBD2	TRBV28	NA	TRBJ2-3	TGTGCCAGCAGTCCCGGGACTAGAGGCACAGATACGCAGTATTTT	CASSPGTRGTDTQYF
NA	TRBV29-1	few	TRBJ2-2	TGCAGCGCCGAGGGTTTAGCGGCGACCGGGGAGCTGTTTTTT	CSAEGLAATGELFF
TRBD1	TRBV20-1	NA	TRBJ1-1	TGCAGTGGTTTGGGACAGTTGAACACTGAAGCTTTCTTT	CSGLGQLNTEAFF
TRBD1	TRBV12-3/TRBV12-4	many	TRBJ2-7	TGTGCCAGCAGTCCGGGACAGGGGCACTACGAGCAGTACTTC	CASSPGQGHYEQYF
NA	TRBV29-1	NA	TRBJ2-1	TGCAGCGCCTCACCGTCCGGGTATGAGCAGTTCTTC	CSASPSGYEQFF
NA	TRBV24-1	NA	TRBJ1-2	TGTGCCACCAGTGATCGGGACACTGGCTACACCTTC	CATSDRDTGYTF
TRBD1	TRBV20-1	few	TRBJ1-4	TGCAGTGCCAAAGAGGAAGGGCAGGGGGCTAATGAAAAACTGTTTTTT	CSAKEEGQGANEKLFF
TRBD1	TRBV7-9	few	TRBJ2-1	TGTGCCAGCAGCTCAACGGGACAGGGGGCAGGGGAGCAGTTCTTC	CASSSTGQGAGEQFF
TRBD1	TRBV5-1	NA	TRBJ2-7	TGCGCCAGCAGGTCTCCGGGACAGAGCTACGAGCAGTACTTC	CASRSPGQSYEQYF
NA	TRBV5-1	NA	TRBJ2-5	TGCGCCAGCAGCAACAAAGAGACCCAGTACTTC	CASSNKETQYF
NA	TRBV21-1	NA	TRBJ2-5	TGTGCCAGCAATCGGGACAGGGGGCTGGAGGAGACCCAGTACTTC	CASNRDRGLEETQYF
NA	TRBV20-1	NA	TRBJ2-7	TGCAGTGCCCCGAGCGGGACATCGGTTACCCAGTACTTC	CSAPSGTSVTQYF
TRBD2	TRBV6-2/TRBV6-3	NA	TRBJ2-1	TGTGCCAGCAGTCCTAACCGACTAGCGGGAGAGGGGTCCAATGAGCAGTTCTTC	CASSPNRLAGEGSNEQFF
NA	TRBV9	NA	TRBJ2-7	TGTGCCAGCAGCGTAGGGACCACATCCTACGAGCAGTACTTC	CASSVGTTSYEQYF
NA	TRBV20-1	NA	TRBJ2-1	TGCAGTGTATTAAGAGACTTCTCTTCTTACAATGAGCAGTTCTTC	CSVLRDFSSYNEQFF
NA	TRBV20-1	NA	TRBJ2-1	TGCAGTGCTAGAGGCGGCTCAGTAAAATACAATGAGCAGTTCTTC	CSARGGSVKYNEQFF
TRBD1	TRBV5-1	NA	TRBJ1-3	TGCGCCAGCAGCGGGGACAGGGGGTCGCCTTCTGGAAACACCATATATTTT	CASSGDRGSPSGNTIYF
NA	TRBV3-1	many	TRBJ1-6	TGTGCCAGCAGCCAAGGGAGCTCCTATAATTCACCCCTCCACTTT	CASSQGSSYNSPLHF
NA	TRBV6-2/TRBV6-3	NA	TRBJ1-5	TGTGCCAGCAGTTATCTACAGAACAATCAGCCCCAGCATTTT	CASSYLQNNQPQHF
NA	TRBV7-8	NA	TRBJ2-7	TGTGCCAGCAGCCCAACAACCTACGAGCAGTACTTC	CASSPTTYEQYF